Listed below are T cell receptor beta chains from one sample, sequenced in a study of technical replicates of blood from a handful of donors. Generated by immunoSEQ multiplex PCR, the TCRdb table keeps only in-frame clones and is missing some. The sample shows around 70,000 clones, under 98% of them seen only once. Sample: T cells isolated from PBMCs. All receptors come from a human donor in good health. CDR3s include the opening cysteine and the closing phenylalanine or tryptophan. A D gene is named only where the DNA matches it firmly. Expanded clones are given a class, and other clones once, few, many or no size at all.

j_call v_call clone_size cdr3_length d_call cdr3_nt cdr3_aa
TRBJ2-1 TRBV5-4 . 15 . TGTGCCAGCAGCTCAATAGCGGAAAAGAACAATGAGCAGTTCTTC CASSSIAEKNNEQFF
TRBJ1-5 TRBV6-1 once 13 TRBD1 TGTGCCAGCAGGGACAGGGAATACCAGCCCCAGCATTTT CASRDREYQPQHF
TRBJ2-7 TRBV10-3 . 15 TRBD2 TGTGCCATCAGTGCTAGCGGGAGTACGCACTACGAGCAGTACTTC CAISASGSTHYEQYF
TRBJ1-1 TRBV5-4 . 13 . TGTGCCAGCAGCTCTCCAGGGTTGACTGAAGCTTTCTTT CASSSPGLTEAFF
TRBJ1-4 TRBV7-9 . 16 . TGTGCCAGCAGCAATGGCGTCCCAGGGGCGGAGGAAAAACTGTTTTTT CASSNGVPGAEEKLFF
TRBJ2-6 TRBV7-8 . 19 . TGTGCCAGCAGCTACACACCGGGACAACATTTCTCTGGGGCCAACGTCCTGACTTTC CASSYTPGQHFSGANVLTF
TRBJ2-3 TRBV7-8 . 14 . TGTGCCAGCAGCCAACGCGGGGGCACAGATACGCAGTATTTT CASSQRGGTDTQYF
TRBJ2-7 TRBV5-1 . 14 TRBD2 TGCGCCAGCAGCTTGACTAGCGGGAGCTACGAGCAGTACTTC CASSLTSGSYEQYF
TRBJ2-7 TRBV5-4 . 12 . TGTGCCAGCAGCTTAGGGGCCTACGAGCAGTACTTC CASSLGAYEQYF
TRBJ2-1 TRBV14 . 16 TRBD2 TGTGCCAGCAGCCATCCCACTAGCGGGAGCTACAATGAGCAGTTCTTC CASSHPTSGSYNEQFF
TRBJ1-2 TRBV7-8 . 12 . TGTGCCAGCAGCCCCCAAACCGGGGTACGCACCTTC CASSPQTGVRTF
TRBJ1-2 TRBV5-1 . 15 . TGCGCCAGCAGCTTGGCCCAAGATAGAGGAAAGGGCTACACCTTC CASSLAQDRGKGYTF
TRBJ1-2 TRBV7-9 once 14 . TGTGCCAGCAGCTTAAATGGCAGGGACTATGGCTACACCTTC CASSLNGRDYGYTF
TRBJ2-1 TRBV11-1 once 15 . TGTGCCAGCAGCTTTTCACAGTATACCTACAATGAGCAGTTCTTC CASSFSQYTYNEQFF
TRBJ2-1 TRBV7-3 . 15 TRBD1 TGTGCCAGCAGCTTATCCTTGGGACAGCTAAATGAGCAGTTCTTC CASSLSLGQLNEQFF
TRBJ2-3 TRBV4-2 . 16 TRBD2 TGTGCCAGCAGCCAAGTTGATAGCGGGCCCACAGATACGCAGTATTTT CASSQVDSGPTDTQYF
TRBJ2-3 TRBV28 . 16 TRBD2 TGTGCCAGCAGTTTAGCGGGAGGCTTTAGCACAGATACGCAGTATTTT CASSLAGGFSTDTQYF
TRBJ1-1 TRBV11-2 . 15 . TGTGCCAGCAGCTACCGGGGGGCAGAAAACACTGAAGCTTTCTTT CASSYRGAENTEAFF
TRBJ2-1 TRBV5-4 . 15 . TGTGCCAGCAGCTTGGGGGCGACTAGTTTCCATGAGCAGTTCTTC CASSLGATSFHEQFF
TRBJ2-1 TRBV28 once 15 TRBD2 TGTGCCAGCAGTTTTGGGATAGCGGGAGTCTTAGAGCAGTTCTTC CASSFGIAGVLEQFF
TRBJ2-1 TRBV11-2 . 15 . TGTGCCAGCAGTAAAAGCGGAGAGTACTACAATGAGCAGTTCTTC CASSKSGEYYNEQFF
TRBJ1-5 TRBV6-5 . 16 . TGTGCCAGCAGTTACTCTAGGGGCGAAGTCGATCAGCCCCAGCATTTT CASSYSRGEVDQPQHF
TRBJ1-2 TRBV2 . 17 . TGTGCCAGCAGTGAAATAATTAGGTCAGGCAAAACGGATGGCTACACCTTC CASSEIIRSGKTDGYTF
TRBJ1-5 TRBV25-1 . 14 . TGTGCCAGCAGTGAGACAGGTAACAATCAGCCCCAGCATTTT CASSETGNNQPQHF
TRBJ1-5 TRBV4-3 . 15 TRBD1 TGCGCCAGCAGCCAAGAAACAGGGGGCCAGCAGCCCCAGCATTTT CASSQETGGQQPQHF
TRBJ2-4 TRBV30 . 13 . TGTGCCTGGAGTGTAGGGACACAAAACATTCAGTACTTC CAWSVGTQNIQYF
TRBJ1-1 TRBV7-2 . 13 TRBD1 TGTGCCAGCAGCGGAGGGACAGTCACTGAAGCTTTCTTT CASSGGTVTEAFF
TRBJ2-5 TRBV29-1 . 12 . TGCAGCTCAAGACAGACCCAAGAGACCCAGTACTTC CSSRQTQETQYF
TRBJ1-1 TRBV6-6 medium-sized 11 . TGTGCCAGCAGGACGAGGACTGAAGCTTTCTTT CASRTRTEAFF
TRBJ1-5 TRBV15 . 19 TRBD1 TGTGCCACCAGCAGATGGGAGACAGGGAGGACCTACGGCAATCAGCCCCAGCATTTT CATSRWETGRTYGNQPQHF
TRBJ1-5 TRBV10-3 . 17 . TGTGCCATCAGTGAGGCCCCGCACAGCTATAGCAATCAGCCCCAGCATTTT CAISEAPHSYSNQPQHF
TRBJ2-2 TRBV23-1 . 18 TRBD2 TGCGCCAGCAGTCAATCGTGGCTAGCGGGAGCAAACACCGGGGAGCTGTTTTTT CASSQSWLAGANTGELFF
TRBJ1-2 TRBV2 . 14 TRBD1 TGTGCCAGCAGTGAACAGGGGGCTAGTGACGGCTACACCTTC CASSEQGASDGYTF
TRBJ1-2 TRBV11-3 once 14 TRBD1 TGTGCCAGCAGCCAAGGGGGCCCGACGTTTGACTACACCTTC CASSQGGPTFDYTF
TRBJ2-1 TRBV10-1 . 15 TRBD2 TGCGCCAGCAGTGATTTTCGCGGGAGAGGCAATGAGCAGTTCTTC CASSDFRGRGNEQFF
TRBJ2-1 TRBV4-3 . 13 . TGCGCCAGCAGCCAAGAGTCAGGGAGGGAGCAGTTCTTC CASSQESGREQFF
TRBJ2-5 TRBV5-1 once 14 TRBD1 TGCGCCAGCAGCATCGGACAGGTGAAGGAGACCCAGTACTTC CASSIGQVKETQYF
TRBJ2-5 TRBV7-3 . 15 . TGTGCCAGCAGCCCTAGGGGGGGGGCCAGGGAGACCCAGTACTTC CASSPRGGARETQYF
TRBJ2-2 TRBV6-6 few 14 . TGTGCCAGCAGCCTAGTCGTGTACACCGGGGAGCTGTTTTTT CASSLVVYTGELFF
TRBJ2-7 TRBV27 . 13 . TGTGCCAGCAAACAGCCAGATTCCTACGAGCAGTACTTC CASKQPDSYEQYF
TRBJ2-2 TRBV7-3 . 14 . TGTGCCAGCAGCCTGACTGATAACACCGGGGAGCTGTTTTTT CASSLTDNTGELFF
TRBJ1-4 TRBV6-1 . 15 . TGTGCCAGCAGTGAAACCCAGGGGATCGGTGAAAAACTGTTTTTT CASSETQGIGEKLFF
TRBJ1-3 TRBV6-5 . 13 . TGTGCCAGCAGTGGAGGGACTGGAAACACCATATATTTT CASSGGTGNTIYF
TRBJ2-3 TRBV6-5 . 13 . TGTGTCACTTCTACGGGGGTTCCAGATACGCAGTATTTT CVTSTGVPDTQYF
TRBJ1-2 TRBV30 . 15 TRBD1 TGTGCCTGGAGTGCCTCGGGACAGCCTAACTATGGCTACACCTTC CAWSASGQPNYGYTF